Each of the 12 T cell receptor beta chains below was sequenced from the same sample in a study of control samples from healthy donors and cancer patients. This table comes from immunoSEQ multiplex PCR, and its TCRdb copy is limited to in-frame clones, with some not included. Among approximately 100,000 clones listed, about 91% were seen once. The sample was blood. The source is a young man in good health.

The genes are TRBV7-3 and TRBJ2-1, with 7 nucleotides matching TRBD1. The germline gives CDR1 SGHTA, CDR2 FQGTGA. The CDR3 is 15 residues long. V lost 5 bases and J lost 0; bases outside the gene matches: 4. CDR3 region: CASSPGQASYNEQFF. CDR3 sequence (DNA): TGTGCCAGCAGCCCAGGACAGGCCTCCTACAATGAGCAGTTCTTC.

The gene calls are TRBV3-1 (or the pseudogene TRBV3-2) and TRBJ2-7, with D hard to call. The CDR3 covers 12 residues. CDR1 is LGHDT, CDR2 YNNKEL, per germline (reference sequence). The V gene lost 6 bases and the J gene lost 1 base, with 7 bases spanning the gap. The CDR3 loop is CASSWMSYEQYF. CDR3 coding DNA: TGTGCCAGCAGTTGGATGTCCTACGAGCAGTACTTC.

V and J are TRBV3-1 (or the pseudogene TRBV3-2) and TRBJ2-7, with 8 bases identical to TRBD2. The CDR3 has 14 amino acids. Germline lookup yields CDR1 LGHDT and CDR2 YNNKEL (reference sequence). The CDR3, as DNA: TGTGCTCCTGCCAGCCAGCGGGAGTACCACGAGCAGTACTTC. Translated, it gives CAPASQREYHEQYF.

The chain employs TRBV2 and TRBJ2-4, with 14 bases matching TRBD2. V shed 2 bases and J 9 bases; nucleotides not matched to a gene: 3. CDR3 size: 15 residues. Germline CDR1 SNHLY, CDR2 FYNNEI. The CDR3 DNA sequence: TGTGCCAGCAGTGAATTGGGGACTAGCGGGAGCATTCAGTACTTC. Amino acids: CASSELGTSGSIQYF.

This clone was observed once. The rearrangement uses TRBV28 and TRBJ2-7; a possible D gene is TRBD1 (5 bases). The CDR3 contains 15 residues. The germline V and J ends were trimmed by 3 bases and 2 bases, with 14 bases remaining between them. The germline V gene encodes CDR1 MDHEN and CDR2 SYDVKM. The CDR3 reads CASSFQGNPPYEQYF. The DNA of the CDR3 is TGTGCCAGCAGTTTCCAGGGAAACCCACCCTACGAGCAGTACTTC.

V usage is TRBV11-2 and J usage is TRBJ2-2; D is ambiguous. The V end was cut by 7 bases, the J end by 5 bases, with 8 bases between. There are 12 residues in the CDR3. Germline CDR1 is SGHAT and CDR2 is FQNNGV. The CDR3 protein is CASMPPTGELFF. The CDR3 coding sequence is TGTGCCAGCATGCCCCCAACCGGGGAGCTGTTTTTT.

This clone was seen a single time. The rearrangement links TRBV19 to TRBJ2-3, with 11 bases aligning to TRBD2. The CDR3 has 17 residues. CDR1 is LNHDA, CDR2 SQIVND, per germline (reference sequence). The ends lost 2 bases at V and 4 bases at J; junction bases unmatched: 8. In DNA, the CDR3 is TGTGCCAGTAGTATACACGCGACTAGCGGGACATCAGATACGCAGTATTTT. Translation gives CASSIHATSGTSDTQYF. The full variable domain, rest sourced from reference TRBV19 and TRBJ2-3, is DGGITQSPKYLFRKEGQNVTLSCEQNLNHDAMYWYRQDPGQGLRLIYYSQIVNDFQKGDIAEGYSVSREKKESFPLTVTSAQKNPTAFYLCASSIHATSGTSDTQYFGPGTRLTVL.

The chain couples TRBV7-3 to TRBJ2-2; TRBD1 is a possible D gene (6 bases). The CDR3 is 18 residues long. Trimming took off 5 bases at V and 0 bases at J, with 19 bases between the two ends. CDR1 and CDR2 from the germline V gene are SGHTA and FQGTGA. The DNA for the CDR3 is TGTGCCAGCAGCCGAGAGGGCCTGACAGGAGCGAACACCGGGGAGCTGTTTTTT. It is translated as CASSREGLTGANTGELFF.

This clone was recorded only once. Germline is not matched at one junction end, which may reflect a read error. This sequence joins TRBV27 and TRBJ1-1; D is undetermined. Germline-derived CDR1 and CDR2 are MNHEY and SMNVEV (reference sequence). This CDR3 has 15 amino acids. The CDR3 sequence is CASSLSNYLNTEAFF. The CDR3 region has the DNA TGTGCCAGCAGCTTATCGAACTACCTCAACACTGAAGCTTTCTTT.

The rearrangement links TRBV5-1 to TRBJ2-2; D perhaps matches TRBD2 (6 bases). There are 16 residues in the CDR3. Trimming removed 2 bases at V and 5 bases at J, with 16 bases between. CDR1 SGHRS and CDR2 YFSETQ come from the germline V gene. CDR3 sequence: CASSFTRDAGTGELFF. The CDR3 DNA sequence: TGCGCCAGCAGCTTTACACGAGACGCGGGAACCGGGGAGCTGTTTTTT.

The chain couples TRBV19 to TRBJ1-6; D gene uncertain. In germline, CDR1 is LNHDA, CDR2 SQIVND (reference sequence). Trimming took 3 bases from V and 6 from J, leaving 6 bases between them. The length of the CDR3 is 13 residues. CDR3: CASSIPGNSPLHF. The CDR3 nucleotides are TGTGCCAGTAGTATCCCGGGTAATTCACCCCTCCACTTT.

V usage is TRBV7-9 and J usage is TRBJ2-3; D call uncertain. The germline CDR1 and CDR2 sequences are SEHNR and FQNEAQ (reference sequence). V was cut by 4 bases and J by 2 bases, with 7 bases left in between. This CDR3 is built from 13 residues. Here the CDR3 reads CASSSVYTDTQYF. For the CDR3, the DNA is TGTGCCAGCAGCTCCGTGTACACAGATACGCAGTATTTT.